Listed below are T cell receptor beta chains from one sample, sequenced in a study of blood T cell repertoires in COVID-19. Generated by immunoSEQ multiplex PCR, the TCRdb table keeps only in-frame clones and is missing some. The sample holds roughly 110,000 clones, 85% to 90% seen once. Sequences were obtained from peripheral blood. The receptors were sampled from a human donor with acute or convalescent COVID-19. The donor label of this sample is uncertain. The CDR3 runs from the conserved cysteine through the conserved F or W.

j_gene | len | v_gene | CDR3aa
TRBJ2-6 | 15 | TRBV28 | CASSSGASGANVLTF
TRBJ1-4 | 15 | TRBV15 | CATSRERDRVEKLFF
TRBJ2-3 | 18 | TRBV28 | CASSLMSGSAGLRRTQYF
TRBJ2-7 | 14 | TRBV10-3 | CAISESGEGYEQYF
TRBJ1-5 | 13 | TRBV28 | CASSPRTGQPQHF
TRBJ1-5 | 15 | TRBV7-2 | CASSLSRDGNQPQHF
TRBJ1-1 | 15 | TRBV5-5 | CASSQTGGSEDEAFF
TRBJ2-7 | 15 | TRBV19 | CASSIGGLAGYEQYF
TRBJ1-2 | 13 | TRBV7-2 | CASSWGQGGGYTF
TRBJ2-1 | 17 | TRBV5-4 | CASRAGTGSSSYNEQFF
TRBJ2-1 | 13 | TRBV29-1 | CSVVPGNGNEQFF
TRBJ1-2 | 16 | TRBV4-1 | CASTDRYRQTNYGYTF
TRBJ1-6 | 16 | TRBV19 | CASSRSVRGLNSPLHF
TRBJ1-6 | 15 | TRBV6-5 | CASSFRRDSYSPLHF
TRBJ2-7 | 14 | TRBV14 | CAIPSRDRGYEQYF
TRBJ2-1 | 16 | TRBV27 | CASSLFLENSYNEQFF
TRBJ1-1 | 11 | TRBV28 | CASQGNTEAFF
TRBJ2-1 | 17 | TRBV5-8 | CASSSRGSGRPYNEQFF
TRBJ2-2 | 16 | TRBV7-2 | CASSSRTASNTGELFF
TRBJ1-6 | 13 | TRBV7-2 | CASSLVQGSPLHF
TRBJ1-4 | 18 | TRBV5-8 | CASSLVGQGFSIHEKLFF
TRBJ1-1 | 14 | TRBV19 | CASRTQGVYAEAFF
TRBJ1-3 | 14 | TRBV14 | CASSQVTGGNTIYF
TRBJ1-5 | 13 | TRBV6-5 | CASSGLSNQPQHF
TRBJ2-3 | 13 | TRBV27 | CASSFQGSDTQYF
TRBJ2-7 | 15 | TRBV7-6 | CASSSRLDRGDEQYF